A single sample is the source of the 29 T cell receptor beta chains below, sequenced in a study of blood T cell repertoires in COVID-19. Here immunoSEQ multiplex PCR was the method, and the copy in TCRdb shows in-frame clones only, minus some. The sample lists fewer than 35,000 clones, roughly 82% occurring once. The sample comprised peripheral blood. Receptors were obtained from a man at least 80 years old with active or convalescent COVID-19.

The chain couples TRBV12-3 or TRBV12-4 to TRBJ2-2; D not certain. The V and J ends lost 2 bases and 7 bases respectively, with 8 bases between them. This CDR3 has 13 amino acids. The CDR3: CASSLSSSGELFF. The CDR3 nucleotides are TGTGCCAGCAGTTTATCCTCTAGCGGGGAGCTGTTTTTT.

The chain is built from TRBV24-1 and TRBJ2-3, with TRBD2 matching 9 bases. V dropped 3 bases and J dropped 1; count of bases not matched to a gene: 1. This CDR3 is built from 15 residues. Per the germline V gene, CDR1 is KGHDR and CDR2 is SFDVKD. The CDR3 bases are TGTGCCACCAGTGATATAGCGGGAGGCACAGATACGCAGTATTTT. The encoded protein is CATSDIAGGTDTQYF.

The DNA for the CDR3 is TGTGCCAGCAGCCGAGCGGGAGTGGCAGATACGCAGTATTTT. Amino acid sequence: CASSRAGVADTQYF. This sequence joins TRBV14 and TRBJ2-3; TRBD2 aligns across 8 bases. CDR1 and CDR2 from the germline V gene are SGHDN and FVKESK. This CDR3 comprises 14 residues. Unmatched junction bases numbered 4, after V lost 4 bases and J lost 4 bases.

The chain joins TRBV27 to TRBJ1-6; 7 bases fit TRBD1. The germline V gene encodes CDR1 MNHEY and CDR2 SMNVEV (reference sequence). The CDR3 totals 13 residues. J gave up 12 bases and V 5 bases, and 7 bases lay outside the gene matches. Written as DNA, the CDR3 is TGTGCCAGCAGTCCGTACAGGGGTGGACCCCTCCACTTT. Translated, it gives CASSPYRGGPLHF.

The chain links TRBV4-2 to TRBJ2-7; no definite D call. Trimming removed 0 bases at V and 2 bases at J, with 8 bases between. From germline, CDR1 is LGHNA and CDR2 YNFKEQ. The CDR3 totals 14 residues. The CDR3 DNA reads TGTGCCAGCAGCCAAGATCGACTCGCCTACGAGCAGTACTTC. As protein: CASSQDRLAYEQYF.

V usage is TRBV5-1 and J usage is TRBJ2-3; D possibly corresponds to TRBD1 (5 bases). V lost 0 bases and J lost 1, with 12 bases in between. The germline gives CDR1 SGHRS, CDR2 YFSETQ. CDR3 length equals 16 residues. The CDR3 DNA is TGCGCCAGCAGCTTGGGGCGAGACAGAGGCACAGATACGCAGTATTTT. Its translation is CASSLGRDRGTDTQYF.

The chain couples TRBV7-9 to TRBJ1-2, with 9 nucleotides matching TRBD1. The V segment lost 2 bases and the J segment 4 bases; nucleotides outside the gene matches: 2. Germline-derived CDR1 and CDR2 are SEHNR and FQNEAQ (reference sequence). This CDR3 has 14 residues. The chain's CDR3 is CASSLTGGTYGYTF. As DNA, the CDR3 is TGTGCCAGCAGCTTAACAGGGGGCACCTATGGCTACACCTTC.

The V and J genes are TRBV4-1 and TRBJ2-1; 11 positions agree with TRBD2. Germline V gene data show CDR1 as MGHRA and CDR2 as YSYEKL. The CDR3 covers 14 residues. The V and J ends lost 5 bases and 6 bases, in that order; junction bases with no gene match: 3. The CDR3 region is CASSNGLAGNEQFF. CDR3 in DNA: TGCGCCAGCAGCAACGGACTAGCGGGCAATGAGCAGTTCTTC.

The chain couples TRBV18 to TRBJ2-7; a possible D gene is TRBD1 (6 bases). Germline V gene lookup returns CDR1 KGHSH and CDR2 LQKENI. The CDR3 is 14 residues long. V was pared by 3 bases and J by 0 bases, with 9 bases between. The CDR3 spells CASSPGQSSYEQYF. Written as DNA, the CDR3 is TGTGCCAGCTCACCCGGACAGAGCTCCTACGAGCAGTACTTC.

The chain couples TRBV18 to TRBJ1-1; D uncertain. The germline V gene has CDR1 KGHSH and CDR2 LQKENI. The CDR3 runs to 12 residues. With 3 bases removed from V and 6 bases from J, the gap between germline ends came to 8 bases. CDR3 nucleotides: TGTGCCAGCTCACCCGACACTCCTGAAGCTTTCTTT. This gives the protein CASSPDTPEAFF.

This chain uses TRBV11-2 with TRBJ2-6; TRBD1 agrees at 7 bases. The CDR3 spans 16 residues. Per germline, CDR1 SGHAT and CDR2 FQNNGV. Trimming removed 4 bases from V and 2 bases from J; junction bases left unmatched: 5. The CDR3 bases are TGTGCCAGCAGCTCTACAGGGGCCCCTGGGGCCAACGTCCTGACTTTC. This gives the protein CASSSTGAPGANVLTF.

This chain links TRBV28 with TRBJ1-6; D might be TRBD1 (6 bases). The CDR3 consists of 18 residues. The V gene's germline CDR1 is MDHEN and CDR2 SYDVKM. V was cut by 5 bases and J by 1 base, with 18 bases left in between. Here the CDR3 DNA reads TGTGCCAGCAGTCCATCCACAGGGTTCGGTTCCTATAATTCACCCCTCCACTTT. Protein sequence: CASSPSTGFGSYNSPLHF.

The chain links TRBV3-1 (or the pseudogene TRBV3-2) to TRBJ2-4; tentatively, D is TRBD2 (7 bases). V was clipped by 3 bases and J by 7 bases, with 13 bases between them. Per germline, CDR1 LGHDT and CDR2 YNNKEL (reference sequence). This CDR3 spans 14 amino acids. The CDR3 DNA reads as TGTGCCAGCAGCCAGAGTGGCGGGGGCAACATTCAGTACTTC. Encoded protein: CASSQSGGGNIQYF.

This sequence joins TRBV9 and TRBJ2-7; TRBD1 agrees at 8 bases. Trimming at V came to 3 bases and at J to 8 bases, leaving 10 bases not matched to a gene. The CDR3 covers 14 residues. Per germline, CDR1 SGDLS and CDR2 YYNGEE. CDR3 sequence reads: CASSAGTGLGQQYF. CDR3 DNA sequence: TGTGCCAGCAGCGCCGGGACAGGCCTTGGACAGCAGTACTTC.

This chain uses TRBV5-5 with TRBJ1-6; tentative D call: TRBD1 (6 bases). The CDR3 contains 15 residues. Germline V gives CDR1 SGHKS, CDR2 YYEKEE (reference sequence). Trimming cost V 6 bases and J 6 bases, with 16 bases left between them. The CDR3 DNA follows: TGTGCCAGCAATGAACAGGGAGTTCGTAATTCACCCCTCCACTTT. It is translated as CASNEQGVRNSPLHF.

The chain combines TRBV7-2 with TRBJ2-5, with TRBD1 matching 7 bases. The ends lost 5 bases at V and 5 bases at J; junction bases unmatched: 11. Looked up from germline, CDR1 is SGHTA and CDR2 is FQGNSA. The CDR3 sequence is 15 residues long. In nucleotides, the CDR3 is TGTGCCAGCAGCAGGCGAGTAGGGGGCGAGGAGACCCAGTACTTC. This codes for CASSRRVGGEETQYF.

The chain carries TRBV15 and TRBJ1-2; no clear D gene. V dropped 0 bases and J dropped 4 bases, with 9 bases sitting between them. In germline, CDR1 is LNHNV, CDR2 YYDKDF (reference sequence). The CDR3 consists of 14 residues. In nucleotides, the CDR3 is TGTGCCACCAGCAGAGATAGCGCCGGCTATGGCTACACCTTC. Translation: CATSRDSAGYGYTF.

The chain combines TRBV11-3 with TRBJ2-1; D might be TRBD2 (6 bases). Looked up from germline, CDR1 is SGHNT and CDR2 is YENEEA. The CDR3 is made up of 11 amino acids. V was trimmed by 6 bases and J by 10 bases, leaving 10 bases between them. The CDR3 region has the DNA TGTGCCAGCAGTTTTGGGGGGGAGCAGTTCTTC. It yields the protein CASSFGGEQFF.

This chain connects TRBV5-1 to TRBJ1-1, with D perhaps matching TRBD1 (6 bases). Trimming pared 4 bases from V and 6 bases from J, leaving 13 bases between. CDR1 is SGHRS, CDR2 YFSETQ, per germline. There are 13 residues in the CDR3. The DNA of the CDR3 is TGCGCCAGCAGCCGATCGACAGGAGCTGAAGCTTTCTTT. This sequence encodes CASSRSTGAEAFF.

V is TRBV20-1 and J is TRBJ2-1; TRBD2 matches at 10 bases. J gave up 10 bases and V 3 bases, and 0 bases lay outside the gene matches. Germline V gene lookup returns CDR1 DFQATT and CDR2 SNEGSKA (reference sequence). The CDR3 runs to 11 residues. CDR3 coding DNA: TGCAGTGCTAGGGGACTAGCGGAGCAGTTCTTC. Translated, it gives CSARGLAEQFF.

This clone was counted once. V gene TRBV7-9 combines with J gene TRBJ2-1; 11 bases match TRBD1. V lost 5 bases and J lost 9; bases outside the gene matches: 9. CDR3 size: 15 residues. CDR1 SEHNR and CDR2 FQNEAQ come from the germline V gene (reference sequence). The CDR3 DNA follows: TGTGCCAGCAGCGAAGGGACAGGGGGACGGATTGAGCAGTTCTTC. Translated: CASSEGTGGRIEQFF.

The CDR3 DNA sequence: TGTGCCAGCTCACCAAAGCGGGGGACCTACGAGCAGTACTTC. Translated: CASSPKRGTYEQYF. V is TRBV18 and J is TRBJ2-7; 8 bases match TRBD2. Per the germline V gene, CDR1 is KGHSH and CDR2 is LQKENI. The CDR3 sequence is 14 residues long. The ends lost 2 bases at V and 2 bases at J; junction bases unmatched: 2.

The genes are TRBV19 and TRBJ1-4, with unresolved D. The CDR3 spans 14 residues. Trimming pared 7 bases from V and 4 bases from J, leaving 13 bases between. Germline V gene sequence: CDR1 LNHDA, CDR2 SQIVND (reference sequence). CDR3 coding DNA: TGTGCCAGTATACGCCGCGGGAGTAATGAAAAACTGTTTTTT. Translating it yields CASIRRGSNEKLFF.

The chain has TRBV12-3 or TRBV12-4 and TRBJ1-2; D is ambiguous. CDR3 length equals 12 residues. V was trimmed by 7 bases and J by 7 bases, leaving 13 bases between them. For the CDR3, the DNA is TGTGCCAGCATTAAGCCCGGTGGTGGCTACACCTTC. Amino acids: CASIKPGGGYTF.

CDR3 DNA sequence: TGTGCCAGCAGCGTAGCAGACAGGGTTAGCGCCACCGGGGAGCTGTTTTTT. As protein: CASSVADRVSATGELFF. This chain uses TRBV9 with TRBJ2-2, with 7 positions matching TRBD1. The V gene end was trimmed by 0 bases and the J gene end by 4 bases; junction bases not matched to a gene: 9. The CDR3 length is 17 residues. Germline CDR1 SGDLS, CDR2 YYNGEE.

A few counts support this clone. V usage is TRBV20-1 and J usage is TRBJ1-1; D ambiguous. CDR3 size: 10 residues. Germline CDR1 is DFQATT and CDR2 is SNEGSKA (reference sequence). The V end lost 2 bases, the J end lost 6 bases, and 4 bases lay between the germline ends. The CDR3 loop reads CSARTAEAFF. The DNA of the CDR3 is TGCAGTGCTAGAACGGCTGAAGCTTTCTTT.

The gene calls are TRBV5-4 and TRBJ1-6; D gene unclear. CDR3 length: 12 residues. CDR1 and CDR2 from the germline V gene are SGHNT and YYREEE (reference sequence). Trimming took 1 base from V and 10 from J, leaving 6 bases between them. The CDR3 DNA is TGTGCCAGCAGCTTGCCCGGGTCACCCCTCCACTTT. This gives the protein CASSLPGSPLHF.

This clone appeared a single time. The genes are TRBV9 and TRBJ2-3, with D hard to call. This CDR3 region has 15 residues. V gave up 0 bases and J gave up 0 bases, with 8 bases separating them. CDR1 and CDR2 from the germline V gene are SGDLS and YYNGEE. The CDR3 protein is CASSVEEASTDTQYF. The CDR3 bases are TGTGCCAGCAGCGTAGAAGAGGCTAGCACAGATACGCAGTATTTT.

The J gene is TRBJ2-7, the V gene TRBV3-1 (or the pseudogene TRBV3-2); D is unclear. CDR3 size: 14 residues. The germline gives CDR1 LGHDT, CDR2 YNNKEL (reference sequence). V lost 1 base and J lost 12, with 19 bases in between. The CDR3 nucleotides are TGTGCCAGCAGCCAAGGCCCCAATCTGTTCCGGGTGTACTTC. Its protein product is CASSQGPNLFRVYF.